Included here is one T cell receptor beta chain sequence, with context. At least ten counts were recorded for this clonotype. It lacks a known antigen. Base-call qualities are not available, and no considerably larger clone is one nucleotide away. All donors were healthy Caucasians. These data originate in a study of identical twins listed by TCRdb under 2016. Turning to the overall study: The study deep-sequenced TCR alpha and beta repertoires from monozygotic twins, unrelated adults of various ages and cord blood to test whether fetal clonotypes persist. Replicate twin experiments were performed at different times using different library preparation protocols to rule out contamination. The full study reports these points: Because the same donors could not be followed over many years, conclusions were based on cross-sectional statistical analysis. Compared with coincidental sharing between unrelated individuals, out-of-frame TCR alpha sequences shared between twins showed an excess of sequences with low generation probability. Invariant T cells such as MAIT and iNKT could partly confound zero-insertion analyses, though diverse VJ usage argued against this for most clonotypes. In monozygotic twins, recombination models systematically underestimated out-of-frame TCR alpha sharing, but the models matched the sharing seen between unrelated individuals. Fewer insertions were carried by abundant cord blood beta clonotypes; a weaker similar trend was observed in young adult naive repertoires, while no such trend was observed in memory repertoires. A weaker excess of twin sharing was found in beta out-of-frame sequences because the signal-to-noise ratio was lowered by fewer shared sequences.

Library preparation employed 5' RACE. Data came from an Illumina HiSeq 2000. Template switching introduced a universal primer binding site; the final cDNA contained a unique molecular identifier, enabling accurate counting of TCR cDNA molecules. First-strand cDNA for TCR alpha and beta chains was synthesized from specific primers in the conserved constant-segment region. To control for contamination, every cDNA library was double barcoded, receiving both a SMART-Mk sample barcode and Illumina barcodes. TruSeq adapter sequences and Illumina sample barcodes were added in two successive PCR steps. The TCR alpha and beta cDNA libraries were sequenced on the Illumina HiSeq platform using custom primers. The study's processing was this. MiGEC was used to process raw reads and extract unique molecular identifiers, and MiXCR was used to find CDR3 positions. For each individual, recombination models were inferred using an EM algorithm with the repgenHMM and IGoR tools. Shared clonotype analysis was performed with the tcR package in R, normalizing sharing by the product of cloneset sizes. Out-of-frame nonproductive sequences were analyzed to study raw recombination free of thymic and clonal selection effects. TCRdb reprocessed the public reads (quality trimming at Q25 with fastp, clone calling with MiXCR) and kept in-frame beta chains. One record per CDR3 amino acid sequence lists the most common genes and DNA. The V and J calls were determined by TCRdb, not by the authors. The sample records 1.5 million to 2 million distinct CDR3 sequences, about 32% of which are singletons. Together, the top ten hold about 0.27% of the sample.

V is shortened by 4 bases, J by 1 base, and the region joining them spans 8 bases. Its CDR3 holds 15 amino acids, cysteine through phenylalanine. Only the CDR3 DNA is retained, 45 bases long and in frame from the first base. The V and J segments used are TRBV12-3 or TRBV12-4 and TRBJ2-6, with a tentative D gene TRBD1 over 6 matching bases. The sequence was obtained from a newborn girl in good health. Specimen: cord blood. At the DNA level, the sequence is TGTGCCAGCAGTTCAGGGGTTTCTGGGGCCAACGTCCTGACTTTC. The translation is CASSSGVSGANVLTF.